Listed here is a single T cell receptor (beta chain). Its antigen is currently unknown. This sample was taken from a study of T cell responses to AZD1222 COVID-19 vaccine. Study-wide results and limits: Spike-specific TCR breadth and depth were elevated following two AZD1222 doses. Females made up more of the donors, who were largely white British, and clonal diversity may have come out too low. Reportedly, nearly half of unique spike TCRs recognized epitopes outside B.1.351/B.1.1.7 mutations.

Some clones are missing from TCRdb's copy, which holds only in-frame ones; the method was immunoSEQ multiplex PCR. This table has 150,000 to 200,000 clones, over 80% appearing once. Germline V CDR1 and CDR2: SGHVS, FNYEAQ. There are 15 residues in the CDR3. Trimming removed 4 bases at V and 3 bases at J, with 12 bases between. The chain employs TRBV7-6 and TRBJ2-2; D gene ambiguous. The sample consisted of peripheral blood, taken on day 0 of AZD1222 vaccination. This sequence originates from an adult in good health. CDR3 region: CASSSKPQYTGELFF. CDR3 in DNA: TGTGCCAGCAGCTCTAAGCCACAGTACACCGGGGAGCTGTTTTTT.